The 27 T cell receptor beta chains in this list originate from one sample, sequenced in a study of neoadjuvant nivolumab and ipilimumab in lung cancer. The repertoire was sequenced with immunoSEQ multiplex PCR; TCRdb's copy has only in-frame clones and lacks some. The sample includes about 27,000 clones, 76% of them seen just once. The source material was tumor tissue, sampled after neoadjuvant nivolumab, alone or with ipilimumab, at or shortly before surgery. The receptors come from an adult with non-small cell lung cancer.

Concerning this clone: The sample holds other DNA sequences that translate to the same CDR3. The V call is TRBV7-9, the J call TRBJ2-7; D is unresolved. Germline CDR1 SEHNR, CDR2 FQNEAQ (reference sequence). V lost 1 base and J 3 bases, leaving 4 bases between the germline ends. CDR3 length: 12 amino acids. The CDR3 DNA sequence: TGTGCCAGCAGCTTAGGGGTCTACGAGCAGTACTTC. As protein: CASSLGVYEQYF.

The chain is built from TRBV5-1 and TRBJ1-4; D not certain. Germline V gene data show CDR1 as SGHRS and CDR2 as YFSETQ. This CDR3 has 14 residues. V was cut by 4 bases and J by 4 bases, with 11 bases left in between. CDR3 sequence: CASSRSGNNEKLFF. Written as DNA, the CDR3 is TGCGCCAGCAGCCGGAGCGGAAATAATGAAAAACTGTTTTTT.

The chain has TRBV10-3 and TRBJ2-2; D assignment may be TRBD1 or TRBD2 (5 bases each). CDR1 and CDR2 (germline): ENHRY, SYGVKD. The CDR3 length is 13 residues. Trimming removed 6 bases at V and 1 base at J, with 6 bases between. CDR3 sequence (DNA): TGTGCCATCAGGGGGGAGAACACCGGGGAGCTGTTTTTT. It encodes CAIRGENTGELFF.

The V call is TRBV7-9, the J call TRBJ1-1, with no clear D. The V gene lost 7 bases and the J gene lost 0 bases, with 15 bases spanning the gap. In germline, CDR1 is SEHNR, CDR2 FQNEAQ (reference sequence). The CDR3 is made up of 15 amino acids. The CDR3 DNA is TGTGCCAGCAACCCATCGGGCGGGATGAACACTGAAGCTTTCTTT. Its protein is CASNPSGGMNTEAFF.

The genes are TRBV5-1 and TRBJ2-7; D tentatively reads TRBD1 or TRBD2 (5 bases each). V dropped 0 bases and J dropped 0 bases, with 28 bases sitting between them. Per the germline V gene, CDR1 is SGHRS and CDR2 is YFSETQ. The CDR3 is 21 amino acids. CDR3 in amino acids: CASSLGVGANKVLGISYEQYF. The CDR3 nucleotides are TGCGCCAGCAGCTTGGGCGTCGGGGCCAACAAGGTCTTGGGGATCTCCTACGAGCAGTACTTC.

The chain is built from TRBV27 and TRBJ1-1; 7 bases fit TRBD1. V was clipped by 9 bases and J by 5 bases; unmatched bases: 6. This CDR3 region has 12 residues. Per germline, CDR1 MNHEY and CDR2 SMNVEV (reference sequence). Here the CDR3 DNA reads TGTGCCAGGAGGGACAGCTCAACTGAAGCTTTCTTT. Translation: CARRDSSTEAFF.

The chain joins TRBV5-1 to TRBJ2-3; no definite D call. Germline V gene lookup returns CDR1 SGHRS and CDR2 YFSETQ. This CDR3 is built from 15 residues. Deletions cut 4 bases from V and 2 bases from J, with 14 bases between. The CDR3 is CASSMSGPYTDTQYF. As DNA, the CDR3 is TGCGCCAGCAGCATGTCCGGGCCCTACACAGATACGCAGTATTTT.

The chain links TRBV5-4 to TRBJ2-5; 11 bases fit TRBD2. The germline CDR1 and CDR2 sequences are SGHNT and YYREEE (reference sequence). V gave up 2 bases and J gave up 4 bases; unmatched junction bases: 4. The CDR3 sequence is 15 residues long. The CDR3 sequence: CASSLLAGDSETQYF. The CDR3, as DNA: TGTGCCAGCAGCTTACTAGCGGGGGATTCAGAGACCCAGTACTTC.

This sequence joins TRBV15 and TRBJ1-1; tentatively, D is TRBD1 (5 bases). The germline V and J ends were trimmed by 0 bases and 4 bases, with 6 bases remaining between them. CDR1 is LNHNV, CDR2 YYDKDF, per germline (reference sequence). This CDR3 region has 13 residues. The CDR3 bases are TGTGCCACCAGCAGAGACAGGGCCACTGAAGCTTTCTTT. Translation: CATSRDRATEAFF. Together with reference TRBV15 and TRBJ1-1, the CDR3 gives the full variable domain: DAMVIQNPRYQVTQFGKPVTLSCSQTLNHNVMYWYQQKSSQAPKLLFHYYDKDFNNEADTPDNFQSRRPNTSFCFLDIRSPGLGDTAMYLCATSRDRATEAFFGQGTRLTVV.

The chain joins TRBV12-5 to TRBJ2-5; D is uncertain. The V and J ends lost 4 bases and 2 bases respectively, with 14 bases between them. The CDR3 is made up of 15 amino acids. From germline, CDR1 is LGHNT and CDR2 FRNRAP. The CDR3 sequence: CASGSGLGPQETQYF. The DNA for the CDR3 is TGTGCTAGTGGTTCGGGTCTCGGGCCGCAAGAGACCCAGTACTTC.

This chain connects TRBV5-8 to TRBJ1-5, with no clear D. The CDR3 has 13 residues. Per germline, CDR1 SGHTS and CDR2 YDEGEE. V lost 4 bases to trimming and J lost 4 bases, with 9 bases between them. The CDR3: CASSTGLNQPQHF. CDR3 DNA sequence: TGTGCCAGCAGCACCGGATTAAATCAGCCCCAGCATTTT.

This clone was recorded only once. This sequence joins TRBV10-3 and TRBJ2-5; TRBD1 might be the D (5 bases). Germline V gives CDR1 ENHRY, CDR2 SYGVKD. Trimming cost V 2 bases and J 3 bases, with 7 bases left between them. The CDR3 loop spans 13 amino acids. The DNA of the CDR3 is TGTGCCATCAGTGAGGGCAGGGAAGAGACCCAGTACTTC. Protein: CAISEGREETQYF.

This clone was observed once. The chain combines TRBV20-1 with TRBJ2-7; maybe TRBD2 (7 bases). V gave up 3 bases and J gave up 5 bases, with 8 bases separating them. The CDR3 extends over 11 amino acids. Germline V gives CDR1 DFQATT, CDR2 SNEGSKA (reference sequence). This chain's CDR3 is CSASGGHEQYF. The CDR3 DNA reads as TGCAGTGCTAGCGGGGGGCACGAGCAGTACTTC.

The gene calls are TRBV9 and TRBJ1-5; 8 nucleotides line up with TRBD1. The V gene end was trimmed by 3 bases and the J gene end by 4 bases; junction bases not matched to a gene: 9. Germline CDR1 and CDR2: SGDLS and YYNGEE. This CDR3 comprises 16 residues. DNA for the CDR3: TGTGCCAGCAGCGCCATCACCGACAGGGGAAATCAGCCCCAGCATTTT. Translation: CASSAITDRGNQPQHF.

The genes are TRBV5-1 and TRBJ1-1; D unclear. The V end lost 1 base, the J end lost 3 bases, and 10 bases lay between the germline ends. CDR3 size: 14 residues. The germline CDR1 and CDR2 sequences are SGHRS and YFSETQ. CDR3 nucleotides: TGCGCCAGCAGCTTGCTCGCCGGCGACACTGAAGCTTTCTTT. The encoded protein is CASSLLAGDTEAFF.

By sample share, this clone is medium-sized. V usage is TRBV5-6 and J usage is TRBJ1-2, with TRBD1 matching over 7 bases. The trim removed 4 bases at V and 4 bases at J, leaving 7 bases unmatched. Germline lookup yields CDR1 SGHDT and CDR2 YYEEEE. The CDR3 runs to 14 residues. CDR3 sequence reads: CASSEGRGIYGYTF. The DNA of the CDR3 is TGTGCCAGCAGCGAGGGCAGGGGGATCTATGGCTACACCTTC. Full variable domain (rest looked up from reference TRBV5-6 and TRBJ1-2): DAGVTQSPTHLIKTRGQQVTLRCSPKSGHDTVSWYQQALGQGPQFIFQYYEEEERQRGNFPDRFSGHQFPNYSSELNVNALLLGDSALYLCASSEGRGIYGYTFGSGTRLTVV.

The chain is built from TRBV19 and TRBJ2-2; 13 nucleotides agree with TRBD2. Germline loops: CDR1 LNHDA, CDR2 SQIVND (reference sequence). There are 17 residues in the CDR3. Losses at the gene ends were 4 bases for V and 2 bases for J; bases not matched to a gene: 4. CDR3 region: CASSTGLAGVNTGELFF. CDR3 bases: TGTGCCAGTAGTACCGGACTAGCGGGGGTCAACACCGGGGAGCTGTTTTTT.

By its share, this clone is medium-sized. This sequence joins TRBV12-5 and TRBJ1-1; D not certain. V shed 1 base and J shed 11 bases, with 11 bases lying between them. In germline, CDR1 is LGHNT, CDR2 FRNRAP. CDR3 length: 12 residues. This CDR3 reads CASGLGDSPAFF. For the CDR3, the DNA is TGTGCTAGTGGTTTGGGGGATTCTCCCGCTTTCTTT.

The chain uses TRBV5-6 and TRBJ1-4, with unresolved D. The CDR3 spans 14 residues. V was trimmed by 2 bases and J by 4 bases, leaving 9 bases between them. Germline assignment: CDR1 SGHDT and CDR2 YYEEEE. In DNA form, the CDR3 reads TGTGCCAGCAGCTTCTGGGCAATTAATGAAAAACTGTTTTTT. This codes for CASSFWAINEKLFF.

The chain carries TRBV2 and TRBJ1-5; D call uncertain. The length of the CDR3 is 12 residues. V lost 7 bases and J lost 0, with 4 bases in between. Germline CDR1 and CDR2: SNHLY and FYNNEI. The CDR3 region is CASTDSNQPQHF. CDR3 bases: TGTGCCAGCACGGATAGCAATCAGCCCCAGCATTTT.

The rearrangement joins TRBV18 to TRBJ2-5, with 7 positions matching TRBD1. The CDR3 covers 13 residues. From germline, CDR1 is KGHSH and CDR2 LQKENI. J was trimmed by 2 bases and V by 5 bases; bases with no gene match: 2. This CDR3 reads CASSGTDQETQYF. CDR3 bases: TGTGCCAGCTCAGGGACAGATCAAGAGACCCAGTACTTC.

This chain joins TRBV7-2 and TRBJ2-1, with D maybe TRBD2 (6 bases). Trimming pared 0 bases from V and 9 bases from J, leaving 12 bases between. This CDR3 region has 14 residues. The germline V gene has CDR1 SGHTA and CDR2 FQGNSA. The CDR3 reads CASSLARGIPEQFF. The CDR3 DNA reads TGTGCCAGCAGCTTAGCTCGGGGGATCCCTGAGCAGTTCTTC.

The V call is TRBV2, the J call TRBJ2-2, with D possibly being TRBD1 (7 bases). From germline, CDR1 is SNHLY and CDR2 FYNNEI. V lost 3 bases, J lost 5 bases, and 13 bases lay in between. There are 15 residues in the CDR3. CDR3 coding DNA: TGTGCCAGCAGTGATCAGCAGGGGGGAACCGGGGAGCTGTTTTTT. This translates into CASSDQQGGTGELFF.

The V call is TRBV1, the J call TRBJ1-1; the D call TRBD1 from the table was never checked on the DNA. TRBV1 is recorded as a pseudogene. This CDR3 spans 17 amino acids. As DNA, the CDR3 is TGCACCAGCAGCCAACCGATACCGTATACAGGCTGTAGTACAGCTTTCTTT. It codes for CTSSQPIPYTGCSTAFF.

This chain connects TRBV30 to TRBJ1-5, with D possibly being TRBD1 (5 bases). With 1 base removed from V and 6 bases from J, the gap between germline ends came to 10 bases. The V gene's germline CDR1 is GTSNPN and CDR2 SVGIG (reference sequence). The CDR3 consists of 13 residues. The CDR3 nucleotides are TGTGCCTGGAGTGAGGGGCCAGGTCAGCCCCAGCATTTT. It encodes CAWSEGPGQPQHF.

The J gene is TRBJ1-1, the V gene TRBV20-1; 7 bases match TRBD1. In germline, CDR1 is DFQATT, CDR2 SNEGSKA (reference sequence). V shed 6 bases and J 7 bases; nucleotides not matched to a gene: 5. The CDR3 extends over 11 amino acids. The CDR3 spells CSAGDRVEAFF. CDR3 bases: TGCAGTGCCGGAGACAGGGTTGAAGCTTTCTTT.

V and J are TRBV2 and TRBJ2-7; the D gene could be TRBD1 or TRBD2 (5 bases each). Germline lookup yields CDR1 SNHLY and CDR2 FYNNEI. Trimming left V 4 bases short and J 4 bases short, with 11 bases between. The CDR3 runs to 13 residues. The CDR3 is CASSVVWGYEQYF. The CDR3 coding sequence is TGTGCCAGCAGTGTGGTGTGGGGGTACGAGCAGTACTTC.